These 28 T cell receptor beta chains were sequenced from one sample in a study of response to subunit inactivated influenza vaccine. In TCRdb, the RT-PCR reads were re-called with MiXCR into one record per CDR3 protein. The sample carries 500,000 to 600,000 distinct CDR3 sequences, roughly 13% recorded once. This material consisted of PBMCs from blood, taken about 40 days after vaccination. The receptors here all came from a man in his forties or fifties who received an inactivated influenza vaccine.

This clonotype came up a few times. The V call is TRBV6-2 or TRBV6-3, the J call TRBJ1-5; 7 bases match TRBD1. Germline CDR1 is MNHEY and CDR2 is SVGEGT. V was clipped by 10 bases and J by 0 bases; unmatched bases: 9. The CDR3 has 15 amino acids. The CDR3 reads CATLDRIFSNQPQHF. CDR3 DNA: TGTGCCACCCTGGACAGGATATTTAGCAATCAGCCCCAGCATTTT.

The DNA of the CDR3 is TGTGCCATCAGGGGACGGGATAGCGGGGAGACCCAGTACTTC. It is translated as CAIRGRDSGETQYF. The chain joins TRBV10-3 to TRBJ2-5; 7 bases line up with TRBD2. CDR1 and CDR2 (germline): ENHRY, SYGVKD. With 6 bases clipped from V and 5 bases from J, the junction kept 9 bases outside the gene matches. This CDR3 contains 14 residues.

The chain couples TRBV5-1 to TRBJ2-7; 9 bases fit TRBD2. The CDR3 loop spans 13 amino acids. Germline V CDR1 and CDR2: SGHRS, YFSETQ. The V and J ends lost 10 bases and 6 bases, in that order; junction bases with no gene match: 11. CDR3 loop: CADPGGRALEQYF. CDR3 bases: TGCGCCGACCCTGGCGGGAGGGCCCTCGAGCAGTACTTC.

This clonotype was seen at least ten times. J is TRBJ2-7 and V is TRBV12-3 or TRBV12-4; D is ambiguous. With 3 bases removed from V and 5 bases from J, the gap between germline ends came to 5 bases. The CDR3 runs to 11 residues. In nucleotides, the CDR3 is TGTGCCAGCAGTTTTCTGGACGAGCAGTACTTC. This translates into CASSFLDEQYF.

This clonotype was found a few times. CDR3 bases: TGTGCCAGCGATCGTGGTTCCACTGAAGCTTTCTTT. It codes for CASDRGSTEAFF. This chain uses TRBV28 with TRBJ1-1; no reliable D call. CDR1 is MDHEN, CDR2 SYDVKM, per germline. This CDR3 comprises 12 residues. The V and J ends lost 8 bases and 4 bases respectively, with 11 bases between them.

This clonotype showed up many times. The chain combines TRBV11-2 with TRBJ1-2, with a tentative D call TRBD1 (6 bases). Germline CDR1 is SGHAT and CDR2 is FQNNGV. The CDR3 contains 18 residues. The ends were cut back, 5 bases at V and 1 base at J, with 23 bases in the middle. The CDR3 region has the DNA TGTGCCAGCAGCGCCCGCACCAGAAGGACAGACGTTAACTATGGCTACACCTTC. Translating gives CASSARTRRTDVNYGYTF.

V and J are TRBV7-8 and TRBJ1-5; tentative D call: TRBD1 (5 bases). CDR1 is SGHVS and CDR2 is FQNEAQ in the germline V gene. The CDR3 extends over 12 amino acids. Trimming took 5 bases from V and 7 from J, leaving 9 bases between them. The CDR3 bases are TGTGCCAGCAGCCTTGGGACCCAGCCCCAGCATTTT. Its protein is CASSLGTQPQHF.

The chain is built from TRBV10-3 and TRBJ1-5; no definite D call. The CDR3 totals 15 residues. From germline, CDR1 is ENHRY and CDR2 SYGVKD. V was clipped by 3 bases and J by 0 bases, with 9 bases between them. CDR3 region: CAISESLYSNQPQHF. The CDR3 bases are TGTGCCATCAGTGAATCGCTATATAGCAATCAGCCCCAGCATTTT.

This chain uses TRBV5-5 with TRBJ1-1; D ambiguous. Trimming cost V 0 bases and J 6 bases, with 12 bases left between them. CDR3 length: 14 residues. The germline gives CDR1 SGHKS, CDR2 YYEKEE (reference sequence). CDR3 residues: CASSLEGGVSEAFF. The CDR3 nucleotides read TGTGCCAGCAGCTTGGAGGGCGGGGTCTCTGAAGCTTTCTTT. The variable domain in full, with the rest retrieved from reference TRBV5-5 and TRBJ1-1, is DAGVTQSPTHLIKTRGQQVTLRCSPISGHKSVSWYQQVLGQGPQFIFQYYEKEERGRGNFPDRFSARQFPNYSSELNVNALLLGDSALYLCASSLEGGVSEAFFGQGTRLTVV.

This clonotype was counted only a few times. The rearrangement uses TRBV28 and TRBJ2-7; weak D call: TRBD2 (7 bases). Germline loops: CDR1 MDHEN, CDR2 SYDVKM. V dropped 7 bases and J dropped 9 bases, with 22 bases sitting between them. The CDR3 sequence is 14 residues long. CDR3 loop: CASTYWGASGGQYF. In DNA, the CDR3 is TGTGCCAGCACCTATTGGGGGGCTAGCGGTGGGCAGTACTTC.

J is TRBJ2-5 and V is TRBV6-2 or TRBV6-3; TRBD2 is a possible D gene (6 bases). The length of the CDR3 is 11 residues. Deletions cut 3 bases from V and 14 bases from J, with 13 bases between. Germline values: CDR1 MNHEY, CDR2 SVGEGT. The CDR3 sequence: CASSYTAGYYF. The CDR3 coding sequence is TGTGCCAGCAGTTATACGGCGGGGTACTACTTC.

The V and J genes are TRBV5-8 and TRBJ2-5; no firm D call. The CDR3 contains 10 residues. Germline V gene data show CDR1 as SGHTS and CDR2 as YDEGEE. The V end lost 2 bases, the J end lost 8 bases, and 4 bases lay between the germline ends. The CDR3 bases are TGTGCCAGCAGCTTCACAACCCAGTACTTC. Translation: CASSFTTQYF.

This chain uses TRBV24-1 with TRBJ2-3, with D perhaps being TRBD1 or TRBD2 (6 bases each). This CDR3 is built from 16 residues. Germline V CDR1 and CDR2: KGHDR, SFDVKD. V gave up 3 bases and J gave up 2 bases, with 14 bases separating them. The CDR3 region is CATSDGGQGDTDTQYF. The CDR3 DNA sequence: TGTGCCACCAGTGATGGGGGGCAGGGCGACACAGATACGCAGTATTTT.

This clonotype was counted only a few times. V and J are TRBV9 and TRBJ1-2; possibly TRBD1 for D (6 bases). Germline CDR1 is SGDLS and CDR2 is YYNGEE. V was cut by 0 bases and J by 7 bases, with 10 bases left in between. The CDR3 spans 13 residues. The CDR3 here is CASSVESGAGYTF. The CDR3 DNA reads TGTGCCAGCAGCGTAGAATCAGGGGCTGGCTACACCTTC. Complete variable domain (other parts from reference TRBV9 and TRBJ1-2): DSGVTQTPKHLITATGQRVTLRCSPRSGDLSVYWYQQSLDQGLQFLIQYYNGEERAKGNILERFSAQQFPDLHSELNLSSLELGDSALYFCASSVESGAGYTFGSGTRLTVV.

This clonotype was recorded a few times. The genes are TRBV4-3 and TRBJ2-7, with 10 bases aligning to TRBD2. CDR3 length: 16 amino acids. V gave up 0 bases and J gave up 3 bases; unmatched junction bases: 5. Germline loops: CDR1 LGHNA, CDR2 YSLEER. The CDR3 sequence is CASSQDVIAGGYEQYF. The DNA of the CDR3 is TGCGCCAGCAGCCAAGATGTGATAGCGGGAGGCTACGAGCAGTACTTC.

This clonotype came up a few times. The rearrangement joins TRBV6-5 to TRBJ2-1; 7 bases align to TRBD2. The germline V gene encodes CDR1 MNHEY and CDR2 SVGAGI. CDR3 size: 15 residues. V lost 0 bases and J lost 10; bases outside the gene matches: 9. CDR3 coding DNA: TGTGCCAGCAGTTACTCGACGGCCCTGGGGGGGGAGCAGTTCTTC. Protein: CASSYSTALGGEQFF.

The chain joins TRBV20-1 to TRBJ1-2, with D uncertain. The CDR3 loop spans 12 amino acids. CDR1 is DFQATT, CDR2 SNEGSKA, per germline (reference sequence). V was cut by 3 bases and J by 1 base, with 6 bases left in between. The CDR3 sequence: CSARTLNYGYTF. In nucleotides, the CDR3 is TGCAGTGCTAGGACACTTAACTATGGCTACACCTTC.

The genes are TRBV6-1 and TRBJ1-5; 7 bases are shared with TRBD1. The CDR3 loop spans 15 amino acids. Germline CDR1 and CDR2: MNHNS and SASEGT. V gave up 0 bases and J gave up 4 bases; unmatched junction bases: 3. The CDR3 nucleotides are TGTGCCAGCAGTGAAGCAGGGGGCGCGAATCAGCCCCAGCATTTT. Residues: CASSEAGGANQPQHF.

This sequence joins TRBV12-3 or TRBV12-4 and TRBJ2-3; D gene ambiguous. The V end was cut by 5 bases, the J end by 2 bases, with 5 bases between. This CDR3 has 12 residues. CDR3 region: CASSGVTDTQYF. The CDR3 DNA sequence: TGTGCCAGCAGTGGGGTCACAGATACGCAGTATTTT.

This clonotype was observed a few times. This chain uses TRBV4-1 with TRBJ2-7, with D unresolved. The CDR3 is made up of 14 amino acids. Deletions cut 1 base from V and 6 bases from J, with 13 bases between. Looked up from germline, CDR1 is MGHRA and CDR2 is YSYEKL. Written as DNA, the CDR3 is TGCGCCAGCAGCCAAGTATCTCTAAGGAGCGAGCAGTACTTC. It encodes CASSQVSLRSEQYF.

In this sample, this clonotype turned up a few times. The rearrangement links TRBV4-3 to TRBJ2-3; 8 nucleotides align to TRBD2. The CDR3 is 17 amino acids. Germline V gene sequence: CDR1 LGHNA, CDR2 YSLEER. Losses at the gene ends were 4 bases for V and 4 bases for J; bases not matched to a gene: 13. CDR3 nucleotide sequence: TGCGCCAGCAGCCCGACGGTGAGCGGGGGATTGGCAGATACGCAGTATTTT. It is translated as CASSPTVSGGLADTQYF.

The V and J genes are TRBV10-3 and TRBJ1-5; D gene unclear. The CDR3 loop spans 13 amino acids. Germline V lookup: CDR1 ENHRY, CDR2 SYGVKD. Trimming took 6 bases from V and 0 from J, leaving 6 bases between them. This chain's CDR3 is CAISQNSNQPQHF. The CDR3 bases are TGTGCCATCAGCCAGAATAGCAATCAGCCCCAGCATTTT.

The CDR3 bases are TGCAGTGCTAGAGACAGGGGACTCACCTACGAGCAGTACTTC. Translated: CSARDRGLTYEQYF. V is TRBV20-1 and J is TRBJ2-7; D may correspond to TRBD1 or TRBD2 (6 bases each). Germline lookup yields CDR1 DFQATT and CDR2 SNEGSKA (reference sequence). The CDR3 has 14 residues. Trimming cost V 0 bases and J 2 bases, with 11 bases left between them.

In this sample, this clonotype turned up a few times. The J gene is TRBJ1-1, the V gene TRBV6-2 or TRBV6-3, with a weak D call TRBD1 (5 bases). Germline V lookup: CDR1 MNHEY, CDR2 SVGEGT. This CDR3 is 15 amino acids long. The V end was cut by 2 bases, the J end by 2 bases, with 12 bases between. This CDR3 reads CASSYAQGANTEAFF. The CDR3 DNA follows: TGTGCCAGCAGTTACGCGCAGGGTGCCAACACTGAAGCTTTCTTT.

The rearrangement uses TRBV20-1 and TRBJ2-7, with D hard to call. V lost 3 bases, J lost 3 bases, and 9 bases lay in between. Germline CDR1 is DFQATT and CDR2 is SNEGSKA (reference sequence). The CDR3 consists of 12 residues. The CDR3 is CSARQGLYEQYF. As DNA, the CDR3 is TGCAGTGCTAGGCAAGGGCTCTACGAGCAGTACTTC.

The chain links TRBV6-2 or TRBV6-3 to TRBJ2-5, with 7 positions matching TRBD1. CDR1 MNHEY and CDR2 SVGEGT come from the germline V gene. This CDR3 is 15 amino acids long. Trimming took 2 bases from V and 1 from J; bases not matched to a gene: 4. The CDR3 region has the DNA TGTGCCAGCAGTTACGGGACAGCATCCCAAGAGACCCAGTACTTC. Protein: CASSYGTASQETQYF.

This clonotype was detected only a few times. This chain connects TRBV7-9 to TRBJ2-7; 7 positions agree with TRBD1. This CDR3 has 13 amino acids. Looked up from germline, CDR1 is SEHNR and CDR2 is FQNEAQ (reference sequence). With V trimmed by 5 bases and J by 6 bases, 7 bases remained unmatched. The CDR3 nucleotides read TGTGCCAGCAGCATCTATACAGGGGTCGAGCAGTACTTC. It translates to CASSIYTGVEQYF.

This clonotype turned up a few times. V is TRBV5-1 and J is TRBJ2-7, with TRBD2 matching 10 bases. Germline CDR1 is SGHRS and CDR2 is YFSETQ. The junction had 3 bases not matched to a gene; V was cut back by 5 bases and J by 1 base. The CDR3 length is 14 residues. The CDR3 sequence is CASRPTSGSYEQYF. The CDR3 DNA reads TGCGCCAGCAGGCCGACTAGCGGGTCCTACGAGCAGTACTTC.